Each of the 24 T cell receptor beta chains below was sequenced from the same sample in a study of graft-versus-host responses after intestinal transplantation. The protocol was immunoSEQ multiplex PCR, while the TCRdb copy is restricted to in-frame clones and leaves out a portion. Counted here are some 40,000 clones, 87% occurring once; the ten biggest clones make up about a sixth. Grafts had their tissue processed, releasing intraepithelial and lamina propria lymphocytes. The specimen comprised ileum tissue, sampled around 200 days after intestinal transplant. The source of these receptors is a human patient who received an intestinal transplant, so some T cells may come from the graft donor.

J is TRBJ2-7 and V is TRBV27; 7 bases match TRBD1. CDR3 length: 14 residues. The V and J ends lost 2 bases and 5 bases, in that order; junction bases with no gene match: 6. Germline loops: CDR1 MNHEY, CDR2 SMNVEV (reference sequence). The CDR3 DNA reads TGTGCCAGCAGTTTAATAGGGGGCATAGACGAGCAGTACTTC. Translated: CASSLIGGIDEQYF.

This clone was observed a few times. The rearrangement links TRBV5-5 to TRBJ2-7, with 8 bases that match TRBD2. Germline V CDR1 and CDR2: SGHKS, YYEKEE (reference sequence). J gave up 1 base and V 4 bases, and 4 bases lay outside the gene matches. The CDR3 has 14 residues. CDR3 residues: CASSTGGNSYEQYF. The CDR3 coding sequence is TGTGCCAGCAGCACGGGAGGGAATTCCTACGAGCAGTACTTC.

The CDR3 region has the DNA TGTGCCAGCAGCCAAGATCTAGCCGGCAATGAGCAGTTCTTC. Its protein product is CASSQDLAGNEQFF. The chain couples TRBV4-2 to TRBJ2-1; tentatively, D is TRBD2 (5 bases). Trimming left V 0 bases short and J 6 bases short, with 9 bases between. Per germline, CDR1 LGHNA and CDR2 YNFKEQ. The length of the CDR3 is 14 residues.

CDR3 amino acids: CASSLDQGGYGYTF. The CDR3, as DNA: TGTGCCAGCAGCTTGGATCAGGGTGGGTATGGCTACACCTTC. The chain carries TRBV5-4 and TRBJ1-2; D may be TRBD1 (5 bases). Trimming stripped 0 bases from V and 5 bases from J, with 11 bases between. From germline, CDR1 is SGHNT and CDR2 YYREEE (reference sequence). The CDR3 loop spans 14 amino acids.

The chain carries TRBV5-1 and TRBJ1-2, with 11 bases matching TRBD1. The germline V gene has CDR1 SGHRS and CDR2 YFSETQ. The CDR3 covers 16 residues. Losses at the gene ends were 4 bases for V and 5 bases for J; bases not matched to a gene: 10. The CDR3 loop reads CASSVPGTGGMYGYTF. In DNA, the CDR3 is TGCGCCAGCAGCGTACCCGGGACAGGGGGAATGTATGGCTACACCTTC.

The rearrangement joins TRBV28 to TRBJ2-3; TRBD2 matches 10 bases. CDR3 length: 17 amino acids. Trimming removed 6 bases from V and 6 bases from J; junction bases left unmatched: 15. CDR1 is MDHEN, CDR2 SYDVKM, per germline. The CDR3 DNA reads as TGTGCCAGCAGATCAACAGTGGCTAGCGGGAGTTGGGATACGCAGTATTTT. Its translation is CASRSTVASGSWDTQYF. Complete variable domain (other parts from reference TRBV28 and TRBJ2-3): DVKVTQSSRYLVKRTGEKVFLECVQDMDHENMFWYRQDPGLGLRLIYFSYDVKMKEKGDIPEGYSVSREKKERFSLILESASTNQTSMYLCASRSTVASGSWDTQYFGPGTRLTVL.

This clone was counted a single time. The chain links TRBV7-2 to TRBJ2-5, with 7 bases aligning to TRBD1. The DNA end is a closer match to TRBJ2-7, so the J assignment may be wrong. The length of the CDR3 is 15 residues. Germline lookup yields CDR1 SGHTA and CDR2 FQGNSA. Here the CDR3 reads CASSARGGSTYEQYF. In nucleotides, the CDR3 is TGTGCCAGCAGCGCCAGAGGGGGCTCGACCTACGAGCAGTACTTC.

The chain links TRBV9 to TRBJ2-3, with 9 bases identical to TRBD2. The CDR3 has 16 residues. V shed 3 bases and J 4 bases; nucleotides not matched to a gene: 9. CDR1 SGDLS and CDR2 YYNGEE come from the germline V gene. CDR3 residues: CASSEGTSPRPDTQYF. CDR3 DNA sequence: TGTGCCAGCAGCGAAGGGACTAGCCCTCGTCCAGATACGCAGTATTTT.

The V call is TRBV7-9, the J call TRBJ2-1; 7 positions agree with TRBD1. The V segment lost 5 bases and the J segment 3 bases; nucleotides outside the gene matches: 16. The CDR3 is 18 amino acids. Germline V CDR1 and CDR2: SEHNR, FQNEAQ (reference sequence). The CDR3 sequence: CASSPRDSEDWGYNEQFF. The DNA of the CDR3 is TGTGCCAGCAGCCCCCGGGACAGTGAGGACTGGGGCTACAATGAGCAGTTCTTC. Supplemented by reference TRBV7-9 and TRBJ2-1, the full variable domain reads DTGVSQNPRHKITKRGQNVTFRCDPISEHNRLYWYRQTLGQGPEFLTYFQNEAQLEKSRLLSDRFSAERPKGSFSTLEIQRTEQGDSAMYLCASSPRDSEDWGYNEQFFGPGTRLTVL.

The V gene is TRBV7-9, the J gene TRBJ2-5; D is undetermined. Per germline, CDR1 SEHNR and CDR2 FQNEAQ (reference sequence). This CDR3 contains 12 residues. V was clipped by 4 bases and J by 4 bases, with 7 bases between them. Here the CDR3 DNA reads TGTGCCAGCAGCTCCCAGCGAGAGACCCAGTACTTC. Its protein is CASSSQRETQYF.

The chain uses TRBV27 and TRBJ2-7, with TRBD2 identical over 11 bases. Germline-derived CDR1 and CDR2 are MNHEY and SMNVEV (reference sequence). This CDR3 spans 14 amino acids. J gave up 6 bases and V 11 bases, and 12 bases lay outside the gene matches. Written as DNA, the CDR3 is TGTGCCTCACGTCCCGGGACTAGCGGTTTCGAGCAGTACTTC. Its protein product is CASRPGTSGFEQYF.

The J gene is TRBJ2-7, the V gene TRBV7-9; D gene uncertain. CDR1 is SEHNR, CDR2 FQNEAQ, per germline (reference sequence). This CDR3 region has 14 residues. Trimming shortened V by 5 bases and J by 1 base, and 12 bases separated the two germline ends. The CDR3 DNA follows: TGTGCCAGCAGCCCCCCGGGCCAATCCTACGAGCAGTACTTC. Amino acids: CASSPPGQSYEQYF.

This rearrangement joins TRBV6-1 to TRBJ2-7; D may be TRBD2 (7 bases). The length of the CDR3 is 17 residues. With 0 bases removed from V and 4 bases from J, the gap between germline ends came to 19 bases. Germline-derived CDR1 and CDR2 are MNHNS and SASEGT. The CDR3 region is CASSEAGTLGGQYEQYF. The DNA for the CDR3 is TGTGCCAGCAGTGAAGCAGGGACTCTGGGGGGGCAGTACGAGCAGTACTTC.

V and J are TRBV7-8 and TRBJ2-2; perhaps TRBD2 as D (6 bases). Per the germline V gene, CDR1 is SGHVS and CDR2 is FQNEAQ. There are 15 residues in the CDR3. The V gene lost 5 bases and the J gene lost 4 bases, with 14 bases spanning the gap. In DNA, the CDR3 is TGTGCCAGCAGCCTCCGGGACTCCGGCACCGGGGAGCTGTTTTTT. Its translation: CASSLRDSGTGELFF.

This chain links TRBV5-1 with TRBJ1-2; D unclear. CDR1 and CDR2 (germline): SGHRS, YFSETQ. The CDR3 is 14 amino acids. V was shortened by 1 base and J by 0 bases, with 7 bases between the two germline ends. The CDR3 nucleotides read TGCGCCAGCAGCTTGTCGCGGCCTAACTATGGCTACACCTTC. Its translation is CASSLSRPNYGYTF.

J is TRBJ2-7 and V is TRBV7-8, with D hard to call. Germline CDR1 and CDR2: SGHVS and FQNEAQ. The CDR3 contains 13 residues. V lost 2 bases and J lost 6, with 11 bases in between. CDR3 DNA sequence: TGTGCCAGCAGCTTATATTCGACGCCCGAGCAGTACTTC. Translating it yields CASSLYSTPEQYF.

CDR3: CASSAGSSYNEQFF. CDR3 in DNA: TGTGCCAGCAGCGCAGGGAGCTCCTACAATGAGCAGTTCTTC. The chain uses TRBV27 and TRBJ2-1; D may be TRBD1 or TRBD2 (5 bases each). This CDR3 contains 14 residues. The germline CDR1 and CDR2 sequences are MNHEY and SMNVEV (reference sequence). The V end lost 6 bases, the J end lost 0 bases, and 9 bases lay between the germline ends.

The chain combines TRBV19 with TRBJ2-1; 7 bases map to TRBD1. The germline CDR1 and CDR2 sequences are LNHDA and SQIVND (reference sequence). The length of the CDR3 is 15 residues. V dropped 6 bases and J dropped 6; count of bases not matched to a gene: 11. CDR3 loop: CASSNQDRPSNEQFF. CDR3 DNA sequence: TGTGCCAGTAGCAACCAGGACAGGCCCAGCAATGAGCAGTTCTTC.

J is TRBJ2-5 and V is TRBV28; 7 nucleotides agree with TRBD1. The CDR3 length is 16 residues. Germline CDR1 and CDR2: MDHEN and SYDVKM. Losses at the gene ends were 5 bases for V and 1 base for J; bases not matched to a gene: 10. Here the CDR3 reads CASSPNRGPRQETQYF. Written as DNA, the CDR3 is TGTGCCAGCAGTCCTAACAGGGGCCCCCGCCAAGAGACCCAGTACTTC.

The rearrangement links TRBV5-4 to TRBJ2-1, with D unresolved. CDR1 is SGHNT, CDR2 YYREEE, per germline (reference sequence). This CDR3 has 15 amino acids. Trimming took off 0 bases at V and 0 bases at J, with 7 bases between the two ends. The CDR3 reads CASSLAFSSYNEQFF. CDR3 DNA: TGTGCCAGCAGCTTGGCCTTTTCCTCCTACAATGAGCAGTTCTTC.

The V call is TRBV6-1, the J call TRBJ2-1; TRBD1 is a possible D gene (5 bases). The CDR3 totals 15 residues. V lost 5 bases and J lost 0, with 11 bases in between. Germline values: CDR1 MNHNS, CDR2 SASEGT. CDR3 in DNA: TGTGCCAGCAGTAAAGACAGCAACTCCTACAATGAGCAGTTCTTC. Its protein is CASSKDSNSYNEQFF.

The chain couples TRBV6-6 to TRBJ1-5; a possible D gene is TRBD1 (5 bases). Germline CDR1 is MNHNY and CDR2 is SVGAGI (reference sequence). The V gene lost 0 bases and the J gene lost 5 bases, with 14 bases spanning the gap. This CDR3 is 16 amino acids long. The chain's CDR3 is CASSYSWPGLYQPQHF. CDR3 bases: TGTGCCAGCAGTTACTCGTGGCCAGGGTTGTATCAGCCCCAGCATTTT.

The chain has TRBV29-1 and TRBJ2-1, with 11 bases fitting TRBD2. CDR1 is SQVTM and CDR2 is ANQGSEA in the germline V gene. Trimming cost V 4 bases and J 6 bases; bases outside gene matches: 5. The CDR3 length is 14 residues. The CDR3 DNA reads TGCAGCGTTGCTGGGCTAGCGGGGGGCAATGAGCAGTTCTTC. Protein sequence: CSVAGLAGGNEQFF.

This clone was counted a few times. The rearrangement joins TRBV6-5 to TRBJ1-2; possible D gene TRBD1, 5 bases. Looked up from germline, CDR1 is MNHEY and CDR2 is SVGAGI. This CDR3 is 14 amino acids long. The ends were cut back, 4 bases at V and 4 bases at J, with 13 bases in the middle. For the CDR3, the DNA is TGTGCCAGCAGTTCCTCCGGGGGGAGCTATGGCTACACCTTC. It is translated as CASSSSGGSYGYTF.